This T cell receptor (beta chain) was sequenced in a study of cytomegalovirus exposure and HLA in healthy donors. Primers for the PCR totalled 60 Vbeta and 13 Jbeta. The data were produced by immunoSEQ multiplex PCR, yet TCRdb's version contains in-frame clones alone and is incomplete. Found here are fewer than 110,000 clones, around 83% of them singletons; the top ten hold about 3.9%. This clone was detected once. No antigen is known for it. V lost 6 bases to trimming and J lost 0 bases, with 6 bases between them. Germline V lookup: CDR1 MNHEY, CDR2 SMNVEV (reference sequence). CDR3 length equals 13 residues. Findings and limits, study-wide: Presence/absence analysis assumed near-uniform sequencing depth across donors. Serostatus for CMV was the only available immune exposure information. In a later analysis, across HLA loci, associated TCR counts were highest for DRB1, lowest for HLA-C. Sequencing probably produced one cluster of sequence variants that were highly shared.

The specimen was PBMCs. The sequence was obtained from a man aged 25-40 years in good health and CMV-seronegative. The chain has TRBV27 and TRBJ2-1; D not certain. The CDR3 loop is CASSKSSYNEQFF. The CDR3 DNA is TGTGCCAGCAGCAAGAGCTCCTACAATGAGCAGTTCTTC.